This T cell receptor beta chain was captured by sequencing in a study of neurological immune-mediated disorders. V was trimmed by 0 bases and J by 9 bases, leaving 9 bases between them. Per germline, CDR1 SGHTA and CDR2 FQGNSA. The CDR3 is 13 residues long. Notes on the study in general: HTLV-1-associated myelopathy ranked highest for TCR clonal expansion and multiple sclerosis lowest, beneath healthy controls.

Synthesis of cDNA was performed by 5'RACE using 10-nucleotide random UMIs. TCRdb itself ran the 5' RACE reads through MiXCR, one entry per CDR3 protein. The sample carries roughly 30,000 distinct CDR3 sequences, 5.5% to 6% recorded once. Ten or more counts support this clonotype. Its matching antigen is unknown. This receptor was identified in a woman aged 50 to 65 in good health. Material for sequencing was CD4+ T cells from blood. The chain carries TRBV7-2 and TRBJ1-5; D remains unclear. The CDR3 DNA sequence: TGTGCCAGCAGCTTAGCTAGTGTTTTGCCCCAGCATTTT. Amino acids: CASSLASVLPQHF.